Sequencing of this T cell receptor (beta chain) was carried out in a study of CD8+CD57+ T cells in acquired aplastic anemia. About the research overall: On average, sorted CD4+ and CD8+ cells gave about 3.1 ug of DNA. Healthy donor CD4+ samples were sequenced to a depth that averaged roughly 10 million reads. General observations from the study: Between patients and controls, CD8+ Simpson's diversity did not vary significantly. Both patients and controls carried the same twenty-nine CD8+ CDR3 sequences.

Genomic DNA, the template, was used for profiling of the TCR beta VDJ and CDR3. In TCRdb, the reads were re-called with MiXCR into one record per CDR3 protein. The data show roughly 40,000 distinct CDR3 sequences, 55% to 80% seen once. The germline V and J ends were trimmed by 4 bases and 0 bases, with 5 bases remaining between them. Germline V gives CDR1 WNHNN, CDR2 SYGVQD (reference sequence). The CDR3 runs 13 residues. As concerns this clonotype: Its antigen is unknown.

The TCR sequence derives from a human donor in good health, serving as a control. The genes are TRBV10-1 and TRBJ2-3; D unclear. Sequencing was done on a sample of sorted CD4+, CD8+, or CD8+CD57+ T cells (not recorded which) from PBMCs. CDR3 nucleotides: TGCGCCAGCAGTGGATCTAGCACAGATACGCAGTATTTT. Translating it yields CASSGSSTDTQYF.